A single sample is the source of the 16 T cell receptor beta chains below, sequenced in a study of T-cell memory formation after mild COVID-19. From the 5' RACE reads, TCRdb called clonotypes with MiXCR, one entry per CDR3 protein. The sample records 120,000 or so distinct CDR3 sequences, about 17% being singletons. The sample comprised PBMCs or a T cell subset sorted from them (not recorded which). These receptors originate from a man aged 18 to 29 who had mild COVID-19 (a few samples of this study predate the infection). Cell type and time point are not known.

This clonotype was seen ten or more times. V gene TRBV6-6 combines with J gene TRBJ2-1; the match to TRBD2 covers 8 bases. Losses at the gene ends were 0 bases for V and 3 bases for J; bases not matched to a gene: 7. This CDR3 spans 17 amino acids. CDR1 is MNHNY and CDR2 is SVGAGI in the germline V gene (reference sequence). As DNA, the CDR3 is TGTGCCAGCAGTTACTCGAGTTGGCGGGGGGTCTACAATGAGCAGTTCTTC. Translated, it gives CASSYSSWRGVYNEQFF.

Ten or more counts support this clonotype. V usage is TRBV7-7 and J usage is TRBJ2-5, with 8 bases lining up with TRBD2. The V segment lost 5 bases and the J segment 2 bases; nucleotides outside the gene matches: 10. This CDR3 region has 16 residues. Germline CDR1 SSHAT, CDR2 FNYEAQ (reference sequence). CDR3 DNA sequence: TGTGCCAGCAGCCCGTCCTGGGCGGGGGGTCAAGAGACCCAGTACTTC. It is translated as CASSPSWAGGQETQYF.

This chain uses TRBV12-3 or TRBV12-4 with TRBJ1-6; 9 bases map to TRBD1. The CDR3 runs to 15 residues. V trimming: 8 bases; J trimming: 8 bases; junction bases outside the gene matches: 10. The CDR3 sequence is CASGYTDRGYSPLHF. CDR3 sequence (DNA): TGTGCCAGCGGATACACAGACAGGGGGTATTCACCCCTCCACTTT.

The CDR3 loop reads CASSGQGVEAQYF. In DNA form, the CDR3 reads TGTGCCAGCAGCGGACAGGGGGTCGAGGCCCAGTACTTC. The chain uses TRBV7-2 and TRBJ2-5, with 10 nucleotides matching TRBD1. Per the germline V gene, CDR1 is SGHTA and CDR2 is FQGNSA. J was trimmed by 9 bases and V by 5 bases; bases with no gene match: 6. This CDR3 is 13 amino acids long.

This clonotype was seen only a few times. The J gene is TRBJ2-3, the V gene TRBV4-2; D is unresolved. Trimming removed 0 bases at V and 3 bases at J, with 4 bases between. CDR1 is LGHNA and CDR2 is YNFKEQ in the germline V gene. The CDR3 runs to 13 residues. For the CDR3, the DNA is TGTGCCAGCAGCCAAGAGCCGACAGATACGCAGTATTTT. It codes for CASSQEPTDTQYF.

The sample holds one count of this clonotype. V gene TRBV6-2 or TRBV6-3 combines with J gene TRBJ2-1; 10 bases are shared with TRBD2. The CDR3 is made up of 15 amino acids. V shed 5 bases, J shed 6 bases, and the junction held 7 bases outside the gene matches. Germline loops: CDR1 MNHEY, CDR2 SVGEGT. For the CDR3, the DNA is TGTGCCAGCAGTCCAGCGGGGGGGCTGCGCAATGAGCAGTTCTTC. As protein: CASSPAGGLRNEQFF.

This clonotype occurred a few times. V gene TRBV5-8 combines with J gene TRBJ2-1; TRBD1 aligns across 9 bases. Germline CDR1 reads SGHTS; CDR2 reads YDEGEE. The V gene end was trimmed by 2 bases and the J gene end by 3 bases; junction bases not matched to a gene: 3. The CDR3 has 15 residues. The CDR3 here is CASSLGTGYYNEQFF. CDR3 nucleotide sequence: TGTGCCAGCAGCTTAGGGACAGGGTACTACAATGAGCAGTTCTTC.

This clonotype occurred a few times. The CDR3 is CASSILLGYEQYV. CDR3 nucleotides: TGTGCCAGTAGTATCCTCTTGGGGTACGAGCAGTACGTC. The chain couples TRBV19 to TRBJ2-7; D not resolved. The length of the CDR3 is 13 residues. V shed 3 bases and J shed 4 bases, with 10 bases lying between them. Germline CDR1 reads LNHDA; CDR2 reads SQIVND (reference sequence).

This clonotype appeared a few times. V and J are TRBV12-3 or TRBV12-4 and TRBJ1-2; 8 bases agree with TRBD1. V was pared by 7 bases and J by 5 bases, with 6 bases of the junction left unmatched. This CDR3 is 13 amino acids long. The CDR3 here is CASTFGQGYGYTF. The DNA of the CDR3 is TGTGCCAGCACCTTCGGACAGGGATATGGCTACACCTTC.

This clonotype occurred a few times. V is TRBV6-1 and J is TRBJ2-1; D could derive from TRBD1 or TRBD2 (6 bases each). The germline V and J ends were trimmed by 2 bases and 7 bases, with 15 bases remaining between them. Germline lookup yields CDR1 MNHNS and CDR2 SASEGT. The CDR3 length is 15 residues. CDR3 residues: CASSELGGTFNEQFF. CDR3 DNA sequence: TGTGCCAGCAGTGAACTAGGGGGGACCTTTAATGAGCAGTTCTTC.

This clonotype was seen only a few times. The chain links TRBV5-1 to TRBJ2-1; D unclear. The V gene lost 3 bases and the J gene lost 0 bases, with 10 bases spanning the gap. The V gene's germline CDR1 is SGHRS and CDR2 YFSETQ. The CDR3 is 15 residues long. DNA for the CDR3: TGCGCCAGCAGCTCGTCTCCTACCTCCTACAATGAGCAGTTCTTC. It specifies CASSSSPTSYNEQFF.

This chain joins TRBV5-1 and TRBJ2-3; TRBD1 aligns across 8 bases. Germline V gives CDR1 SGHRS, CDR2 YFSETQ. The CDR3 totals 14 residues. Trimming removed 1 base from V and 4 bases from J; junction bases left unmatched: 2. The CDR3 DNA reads TGCGCCAGCAGCTTGCCGGGACAGGCAGATACGCAGTATTTT. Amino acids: CASSLPGQADTQYF.

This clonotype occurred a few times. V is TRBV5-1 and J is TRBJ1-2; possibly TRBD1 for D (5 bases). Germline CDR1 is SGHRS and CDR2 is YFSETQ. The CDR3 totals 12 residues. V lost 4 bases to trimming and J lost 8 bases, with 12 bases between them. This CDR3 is CASSMGVGGYTF. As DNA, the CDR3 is TGCGCCAGCAGCATGGGGGTTGGCGGCTACACCTTC. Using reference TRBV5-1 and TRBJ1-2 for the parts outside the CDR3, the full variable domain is KAGVTQTPRYLIKTRGQQVTLSCSPISGHRSVSWYQQTPGQGLQFLFEYFSETQRNKGNFPGRFSGRQFSNSRSEMNVSTLELGDSALYLCASSMGVGGYTFGSGTRLTVV.

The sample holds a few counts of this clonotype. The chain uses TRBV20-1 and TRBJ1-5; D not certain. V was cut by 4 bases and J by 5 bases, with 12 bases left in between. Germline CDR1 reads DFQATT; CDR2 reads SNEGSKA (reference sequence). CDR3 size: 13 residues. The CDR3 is CSANLGKDQPQHF. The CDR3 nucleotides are TGCAGTGCTAATCTGGGCAAAGATCAGCCCCAGCATTTT.

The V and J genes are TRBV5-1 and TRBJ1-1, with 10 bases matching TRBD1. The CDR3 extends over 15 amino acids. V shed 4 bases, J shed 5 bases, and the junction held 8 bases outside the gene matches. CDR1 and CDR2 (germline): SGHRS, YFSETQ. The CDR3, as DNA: TGCGCCAGCAGCATGGGACAGGGGTTCTTGACTGAAGCTTTCTTT. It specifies CASSMGQGFLTEAFF.

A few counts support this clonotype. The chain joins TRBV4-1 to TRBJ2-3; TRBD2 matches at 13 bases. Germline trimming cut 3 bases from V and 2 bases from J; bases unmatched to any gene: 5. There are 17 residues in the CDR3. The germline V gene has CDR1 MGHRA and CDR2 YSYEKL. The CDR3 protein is CASSQGTSGELTDTQYF. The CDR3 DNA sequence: TGCGCCAGCAGCCAGGGGACTAGCGGGGAACTCACAGATACGCAGTATTTT.